This T cell receptor (beta chain) was recovered during a study of T cell responses to AZD1222 COVID-19 vaccine (dated by TCRdb to the early 2020s). Background for the entire study: AZD1222 recipients given second doses at about 4 weeks or at about 12 weeks were pooled, since spike-specific TCR depth and breadth were not found to differ between the two schedules. A total of 240 or so trial participants underwent TCR sequencing, of whom about 200 had received two doses of AZD1222 and around 25 had received two doses of the MenACWY control vaccine. Trial participants were enrolled by age into 18-55, 56-69 and 70-plus year subgroups, with roughly 150, 30 and 60 TCR-sequenced participants respectively. What the work shows at the level of the full study, not this receptor alone: The whole spike protein was spanned by vaccine-associated CD4 TCRs, and dominant responses were seen in regions 160-218 and 743-854. Reportedly, close to half of the unique spike-specific TCRs recognized epitopes lying outside the regions that are mutated in the B.1.351 and B.1.1.7 variants. Because no day 14 peak-response samples were available, repertoires were characterized only after the peak T cell response. Most participants were white British and females outnumbered males, and the authors suggested that clonal diversity may have been underestimated. After two AZD1222 doses, spike-specific TCR breadth and depth were significantly higher than at day 0 and than in MenACWY recipients. The 56-69-year group was small, and its depth increase did not reach significance, likely because of low power. Conclusions about previously exposed vaccinees were limited because only 6 or 7 AZD1222 recipients were SARS-CoV-2 seropositive at baseline.

Deletion took 6 bases off V and 0 bases off J, with a span of 11 bases between the germline ends. There are 14 amino acids in the CDR3, from cysteine to phenylalanine inclusive. The kept DNA is CDR3 alone, 42 bases in frame from the first base. Based on the germline V gene, the CDR1 and CDR2 sequences are MRHNA and SNTAGT. The CDR3 regions of human TCRbeta chains were subjected to immunosequencing. Turning to the authors' computational methods: Repertoire TCRs were matched against a reference library of SARS-CoV-2-specific TCRs generated with the MIRA antigen-specificity platform. Breadth was defined as the fraction of unique TCRs that were SARS-CoV-2-associated. Depth was defined as the fraction of total T cells that were SARS-CoV-2-associated. Using the MIRA data, each spike-specific TCR was assigned both to the spike region to which the TCR was reactive and to a CD4 or CD8 class. Log10-transformed breadth and depth values were compared by one-way ANOVA with Sidak's multiple comparisons tests. The clones in this table, taken by TCRdb from immuneACCESS, are in-frame only. Not every clone is retained; where verified, under half of the shortfall comes from an unresolved V gene, and the cause of the rest is unknown. The V and J calls and clone size were taken over from that table, and D and trimming were inferred from the DNA. The sample records 90,000 to 150,000 clones, 85% to 90% of which are singletons. The ten largest account for roughly 3.6% of the sample.

As to this clone: This receptor's antigen is unknown. No base quality information exists; no much larger clone differs at one position.

The time point label of this sample denotes: baseline before first vaccination. Vaccinee samples were obtained from the UK trials COV001 and COV002, which included a single-blind randomized controlled phase 2/3 trial of AZD1222 (ChAdOx1 nCoV-19) in healthy adults. Trial participant PBMC samples were collected at day 0 and day 28 after the second dose for TCRbeta chain sequencing. The clonotype comes from an adult in good health. The chain couples TRBV6-4 to TRBJ1-1, and perhaps TRBD1 as D gene, on 5 matching bases. Sequenced here: peripheral blood, sampled on day 0 of AZD1222 vaccination. This receptor has the CDR3 CASSPTVMNTEAFF. The DNA reads as follows: TGTGCCAGCAGCCCGACAGTAATGAACACTGAAGCTTTCTTT.